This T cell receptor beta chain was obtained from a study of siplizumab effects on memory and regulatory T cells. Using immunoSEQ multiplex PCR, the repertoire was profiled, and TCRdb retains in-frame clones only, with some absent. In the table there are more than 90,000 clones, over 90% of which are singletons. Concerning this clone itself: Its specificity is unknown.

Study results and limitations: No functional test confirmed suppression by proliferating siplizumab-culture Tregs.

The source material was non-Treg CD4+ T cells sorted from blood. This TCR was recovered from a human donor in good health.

The CDR3 protein is CASSSGGTRGTGELFF. The CDR3 region has the DNA TGTGCCAGCAGTTCAGGGGGCACGCGAGGGACCGGGGAGCTGTTTTTT. The rearrangement joins TRBV28 to TRBJ2-2; TRBD1 aligns across 8 bases. The CDR3 extends over 16 amino acids. Germline trimming cut 4 bases from V and 5 bases from J; bases unmatched to any gene: 9. Looked up from germline, CDR1 is MDHEN and CDR2 is SYDVKM. The full variable domain, completed using reference TRBV28 and TRBJ2-2, is DVKVTQSSRYLVKRTGEKVFLECVQDMDHENMFWYRQDPGLGLRLIYFSYDVKMKEKGDIPEGYSVSREKKERFSLILESASTNQTSMYLCASSSGGTRGTGELFFGEGSRLTVL.